The rows below give T cell receptor beta chains drawn from one sample of a study of T cell responses to AZD1222 COVID-19 vaccine. Some clones are missing from TCRdb's copy, which holds only in-frame ones; the method was immunoSEQ multiplex PCR. The sample consists of more than 150,000 clones, about 90% of them appearing once. Sequencing was performed on peripheral blood, taken 28 days after the second AZD1222 dose. The receptors were gathered from an adult who received the AZD1222 COVID-19 vaccine. Each CDR3 is given with its conserved first and last residue. The order of the fields is clone size, D gene, V gene, J gene, CDR3 protein, CDR3 DNA. A D gene is named only where the DNA matches it firmly. Size is stated for part of the rows, as once, few or many counts, or as a class when the clone is expanded.

.	TRBD2	TRBV27	TRBJ2-1	CASSYPSGGASEQFF	TGTGCCAGCAGTTACCCTAGCGGGGGGGCTAGTGAGCAGTTCTTC
.	.	TRBV6-5	TRBJ1-2	CASSYSRVPNYGYTF	TGTGCCAGCAGTTACTCAAGGGTACCCAACTATGGCTACACCTTC
.	.	TRBV5-1	TRBJ1-1	CASSLDTTGAEAFF	TGCGCCAGCAGCTTAGACACCACTGGGGCTGAAGCTTTCTTT
.	.	TRBV30	TRBJ1-6	CAWSATWTMAYNSPLHF	TGTGCCTGGAGTGCAACTTGGACAATGGCCTATAATTCACCCCTCCACTTT
once	.	TRBV6-1	TRBJ1-3	CASSEAGSPHTIYF	TGTGCCAGCAGTGAAGCGGGCAGTCCACACACCATATATTTT
.	.	TRBV7-6	TRBJ2-5	CASSLNPPGQETQYF	TGTGCCAGCAGCTTAAACCCCCCGGGTCAAGAGACCCAGTACTTC
.	TRBD1	TRBV30	TRBJ1-4	CAWTRQGGNEKLFF	TGTGCCTGGACACGACAGGGAGGCAATGAAAAACTGTTTTTT
.	TRBD1	TRBV5-1	TRBJ1-4	CASSRDSPNEKLFF	TGCGCCAGCAGCCGGGACAGCCCTAATGAAAAACTGTTTTTT
.	TRBD1	TRBV12-3/TRBV12-4	TRBJ2-3	CASSPAGQGSPYF	TGTGCCAGCAGTCCAGCGGGACAGGGGTCCCCGTATTTT
.	.	TRBV2	TRBJ1-2	CASPKGDDGYTF	TGTGCCAGCCCCAAGGGGGATGATGGCTACACCTTC
.	.	TRBV30	TRBJ1-5	CAWSAGVSNQPQHF	TGTGCCTGGAGTGCAGGGGTTAGCAATCAGCCCCAGCATTTT
.	TRBD2	TRBV7-2	TRBJ2-3	CASSLAPNLAGGSSDTQYF	TGTGCCAGCAGCTTAGCGCCTAACCTAGCGGGGGGTTCTTCAGATACGCAGTATTTT
.	.	TRBV4-3	TRBJ1-2	CASSQENRINYGYTF	TGCGCCAGCAGCCAAGAGAACCGGATTAACTATGGCTACACCTTC
.	.	TRBV7-2	TRBJ1-6	CASSEGVQSPLHF	TGTGCCAGCAGCGAAGGGGTTCAATCACCCCTCCACTTT
.	.	TRBV18	TRBJ2-6	CASSRSGRAGANVLTF	TGTGCCAGCTCACGTTCGGGCAGGGCTGGGGCCAACGTCCTGACTTTC
.	.	TRBV28	TRBJ2-7	CASSPGRIQGRFNEQYF	TGTGCCAGCAGCCCTGGCCGAATACAGGGGAGGTTCAACGAGCAGTACTTC
.	TRBD2	TRBV11-1	TRBJ2-1	CASREYGTSEYNEQFF	TGTGCCAGCAGGGAATACGGGACTAGCGAGTACAATGAGCAGTTCTTC
.	TRBD1	TRBV6-1	TRBJ2-7	CASSDNRGYEQYF	TGTGCCAGCAGTGACAACAGGGGATACGAGCAGTACTTC
once	.	TRBV18	TRBJ2-7	CASSPKLTDSYEQYF	TGTGCCAGCTCACCTAAATTGACGGATTCCTACGAGCAGTACTTC
.	.	TRBV28	TRBJ2-7	CASRTRGTPRLSEQYF	TGTGCCAGCAGAACACGAGGAACTCCGAGGTTATCCGAGCAGTACTTC
.	TRBD2	TRBV7-8	TRBJ2-1	CASSSRLAGGPNEQFF	TGTGCCAGCAGCTCTCGACTAGCGGGAGGGCCCAATGAGCAGTTCTTC
.	.	TRBV25-1	TRBJ2-7	CASSKAPGQLVSYEQYF	TGTGCCAGCAGTAAGGCACCGGGACAACTCGTGTCGTACGAGCAGTACTTC
.	.	TRBV27	TRBJ2-3	CASRSAPDTQYF	TGTGCCAGCAGGTCAGCCCCGGATACGCAGTATTTT
.	TRBD1	TRBV2	TRBJ1-2	CASRTTGGYYGYTF	TGTGCCAGCAGGACCACAGGGGGCTACTATGGCTACACCTTC
.	.	TRBV7-8	TRBJ1-2	CASSLRDYGYTF	TGTGCCAGCAGCCTGAGGGACTATGGCTACACCTTC
.	.	TRBV21-1	TRBJ2-1	CASSPPYDRADNEQFF	TGTGCCAGCAGCCCCCCTTACGACAGGGCGGACAATGAGCAGTTCTTC
.	.	TRBV7-2	TRBJ1-4	CASSLAATNEKLFF	TGTGCCAGCAGCTTAGCGGCAACTAATGAAAAACTGTTTTTT
.	TRBD2	TRBV5-6	TRBJ2-7	CASSAPPLRERVYEQYF	TGTGCCAGCAGCGCCCCCCCTCTGCGGGAGAGAGTTTACGAGCAGTACTTC
.	.	TRBV3-1/TRBV3-2	TRBJ2-1	CASSRDGNNEQFF	TGTGCCAGCAGCCGAGACGGTAACAATGAGCAGTTCTTC
.	TRBD2	TRBV20-1	TRBJ2-3	CSASLAGGRRTDTQYF	TGCAGTGCTAGTCTAGCGGGAGGGCGGCGCACAGATACGCAGTATTTT
.	.	TRBV6-2/TRBV6-3	TRBJ2-7	CASSHTGGTTYEQYF	TGTGCCAGCAGCCATACTGGGGGGACCACCTACGAGCAGTACTTC
.	TRBD1	TRBV7-9	TRBJ1-3	CASSQGIGNTIYF	TGTGCCAGCTCACAGGGGATTGGAAACACCATATATTTT
.	TRBD1	TRBV7-9	TRBJ1-4	CASSLRGRSSEKLFF	TGTGCCAGCAGCTTAAGGGGGCGCTCCAGTGAAAAACTGTTTTTT
.	.	TRBV5-1	TRBJ1-4	CASSYGSNEKLFF	TGCGCCAGCAGCTATGGAAGTAATGAAAAACTGTTTTTT
.	.	TRBV7-5	TRBJ1-5	CARNGQGRGNQPQHF	TGTGCCAGAAACGGACAGGGTAGGGGCAATCAGCCCCAGCATTTT
.	TRBD2	TRBV9	TRBJ2-3	CASSVEVLAGGSTDTQYF	TGTGCCAGCAGCGTAGAGGTCCTAGCGGGGGGAAGCACAGATACGCAGTATTTT
.	TRBD2	TRBV11-2	TRBJ2-7	CASSLRTSGNLEQYF	TGTGCCAGCAGCTTACGGACTAGCGGGAATCTAGAGCAGTACTTC
few	.	TRBV5-1	TRBJ1-2	CASSFDGATGYTF	TGCGCCAGCAGCTTTGACGGAGCAACTGGCTACACCTTC
.	.	TRBV7-9	TRBJ2-5	CASSLRSSGETQYF	TGTGCCAGCAGCTTACGGTCCAGCGGAGAGACCCAGTACTTC
once	TRBD1	TRBV5-1	TRBJ2-7	CASSMNRDRGTYEQYF	TGCGCCAGCAGCATGAACCGGGACAGGGGCACCTACGAGCAGTACTTC
.	.	TRBV4-3	TRBJ2-3	CASSQDSGDTQYF	TGCGCCAGCAGCCAAGATTCGGGGGATACGCAGTATTTT
.	TRBD1	TRBV6-1	TRBJ2-7	CASSDRHRGREQYF	TGTGCCAGCAGTGACCGGCACAGGGGGAGGGAGCAGTACTTC
.	.	TRBV4-2	TRBJ2-2	CASSQDYWGGELFF	TGTGCCAGCAGCCAAGATTACTGGGGTGGGGAGCTGTTTTTT
.	.	TRBV3-1/TRBV3-2	TRBJ1-2	CASSQAGGNYGYTF	TGTGCCAGCAGCCAAGCTGGGGGCAACTATGGCTACACCTTC
.	TRBD1	TRBV7-6	TRBJ1-6	CASSSLDRGPSPLHF	TGTGCCAGCAGCTCCTTGGACAGGGGGCCTTCACCCCTCCACTTT
.	TRBD2	TRBV6-5	TRBJ2-5	CASSYGFRGGPETQYF	TGTGCCAGCAGTTATGGTTTTCGGGGGGGGCCAGAGACCCAGTACTTC
.	.	TRBV5-4	TRBJ1-5	CASSLGGSDSNQPQHF	TGTGCCAGCAGCTTGGGTGGCAGTGATAGCAATCAGCCCCAGCATTTT
.	TRBD1	TRBV15	TRBJ1-4	CATSAGDSEKLFF	TGTGCCACCAGCGCTGGGGACAGCGAAAAACTGTTTTTT
.	.	TRBV6-5	TRBJ1-2	CASSYQSIGARGYTF	TGTGCCAGCAGTTACCAGAGCATTGGGGCGCGGGGCTACACCTTC
.	TRBD1	TRBV4-1	TRBJ1-1	CAIQGARTEAFF	TGCGCCATTCAGGGGGCTAGAACTGAAGCTTTCTTT
.	.	TRBV6-2/TRBV6-3	TRBJ2-3	CASSYEGGRADTQYF	TGTGCCAGCAGTTACGAGGGGGGGCGGGCGGATACGCAGTATTTT
.	TRBD1	TRBV5-5	TRBJ1-2	CASSLQGIANYGYTF	TGTGCCAGCAGCTTACAGGGGATAGCGAACTATGGCTACACCTTC
.	.	TRBV9	TRBJ1-3	CASSPTRGGSLSGNTIYF	TGTGCCAGCAGCCCGACGAGGGGGGGTAGTCTCTCTGGAAACACCATATATTTT
.	.	TRBV19	TRBJ1-4	CASSIRAGSNEKLFF	TGTGCCAGTAGTATCCGGGCAGGGAGTAATGAAAAACTGTTTTTT
.	.	TRBV15	TRBJ1-2	CATSRSGQPSNYGYTF	TGTGCCACCAGCAGGTCAGGACAACCTTCTAACTATGGCTACACCTTC
.	.	TRBV5-1	TRBJ1-1	CASSLGRDDTEAFF	TGCGCCAGCAGCCTGGGCAGGGATGACACTGAAGCTTTCTTT